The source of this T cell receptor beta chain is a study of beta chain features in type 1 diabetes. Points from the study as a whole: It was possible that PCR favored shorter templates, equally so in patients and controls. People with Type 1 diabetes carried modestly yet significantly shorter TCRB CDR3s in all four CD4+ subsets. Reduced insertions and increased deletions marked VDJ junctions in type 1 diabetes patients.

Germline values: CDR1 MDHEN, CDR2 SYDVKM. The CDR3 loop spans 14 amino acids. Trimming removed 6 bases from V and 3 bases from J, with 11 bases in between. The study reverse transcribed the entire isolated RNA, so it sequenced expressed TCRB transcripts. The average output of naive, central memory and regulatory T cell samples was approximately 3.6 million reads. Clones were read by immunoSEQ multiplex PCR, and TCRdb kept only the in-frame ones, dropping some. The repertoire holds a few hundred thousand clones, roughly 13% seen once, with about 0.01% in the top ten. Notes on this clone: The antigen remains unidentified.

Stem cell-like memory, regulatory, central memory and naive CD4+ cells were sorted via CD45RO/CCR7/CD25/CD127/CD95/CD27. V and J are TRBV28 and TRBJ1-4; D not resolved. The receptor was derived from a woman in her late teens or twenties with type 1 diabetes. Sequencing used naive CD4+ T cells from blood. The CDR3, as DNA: TGTGCCAGCAGCACCAGGAGGTCTAATGAAAAACTGTTTTTT. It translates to CASSTRRSNEKLFF. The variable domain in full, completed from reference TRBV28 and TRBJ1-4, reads DVKVTQSSRYLVKRTGEKVFLECVQDMDHENMFWYRQDPGLGLRLIYFSYDVKMKEKGDIPEGYSVSREKKERFSLILESASTNQTSMYLCASSTRRSNEKLFFGSGTQLSVL.